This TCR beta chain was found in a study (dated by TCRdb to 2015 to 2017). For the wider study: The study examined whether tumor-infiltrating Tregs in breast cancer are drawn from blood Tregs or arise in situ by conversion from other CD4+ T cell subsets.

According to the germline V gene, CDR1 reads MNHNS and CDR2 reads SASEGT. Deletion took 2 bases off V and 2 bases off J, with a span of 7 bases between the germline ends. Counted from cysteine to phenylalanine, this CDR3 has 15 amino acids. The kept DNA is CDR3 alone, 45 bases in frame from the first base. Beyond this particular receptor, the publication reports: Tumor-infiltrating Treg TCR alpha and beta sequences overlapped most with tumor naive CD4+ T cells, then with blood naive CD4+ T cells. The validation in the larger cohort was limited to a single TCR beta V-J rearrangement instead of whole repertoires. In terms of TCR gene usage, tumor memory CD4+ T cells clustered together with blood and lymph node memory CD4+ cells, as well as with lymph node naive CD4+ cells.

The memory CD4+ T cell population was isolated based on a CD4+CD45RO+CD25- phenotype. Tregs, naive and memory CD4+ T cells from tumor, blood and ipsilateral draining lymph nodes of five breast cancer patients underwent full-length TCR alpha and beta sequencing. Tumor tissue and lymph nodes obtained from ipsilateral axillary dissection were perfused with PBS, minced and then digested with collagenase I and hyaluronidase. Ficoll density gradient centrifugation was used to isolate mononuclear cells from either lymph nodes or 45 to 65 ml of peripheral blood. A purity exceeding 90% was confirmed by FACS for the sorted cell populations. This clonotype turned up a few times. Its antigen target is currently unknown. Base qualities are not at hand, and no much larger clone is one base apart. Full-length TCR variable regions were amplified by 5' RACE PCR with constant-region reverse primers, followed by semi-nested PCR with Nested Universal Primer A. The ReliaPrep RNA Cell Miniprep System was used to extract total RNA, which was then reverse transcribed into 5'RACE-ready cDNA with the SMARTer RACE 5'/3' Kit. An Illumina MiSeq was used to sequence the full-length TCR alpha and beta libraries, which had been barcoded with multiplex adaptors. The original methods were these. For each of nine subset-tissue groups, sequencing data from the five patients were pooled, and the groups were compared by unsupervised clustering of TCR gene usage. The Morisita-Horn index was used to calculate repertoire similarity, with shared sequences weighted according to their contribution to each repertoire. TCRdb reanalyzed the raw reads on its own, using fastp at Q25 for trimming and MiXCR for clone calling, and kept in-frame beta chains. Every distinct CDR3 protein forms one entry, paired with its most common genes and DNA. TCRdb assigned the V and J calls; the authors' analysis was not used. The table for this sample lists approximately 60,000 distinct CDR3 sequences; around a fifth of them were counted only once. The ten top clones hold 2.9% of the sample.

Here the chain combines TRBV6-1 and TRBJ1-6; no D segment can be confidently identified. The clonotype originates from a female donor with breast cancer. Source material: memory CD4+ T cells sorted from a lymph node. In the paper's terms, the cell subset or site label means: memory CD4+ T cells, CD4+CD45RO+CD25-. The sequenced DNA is TGTGCCAGCAGTGAAAGTCGGACCTATAATTCACCCCTCCACTTT. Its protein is CASSESRTYNSPLHF.